This TCR beta chain came from a study of human T cells and chemical hapten exposure. Overall study context: Patients had diphenylcyclopropenone applied to the scalp weekly throughout the roughly 24-week study.

Time point described: pre-sensitization, week 0. Indicated treatment: therapeutic diphenylcyclopropenone sensitization with weekly scalp DPC. This clonotype was picked up a small number of times. Germline CDR1 is SEHNR and CDR2 is FQNEAQ (reference sequence). The CDR3 contains 15 residues. The germline V and J ends were trimmed by 5 bases and 4 bases, with 15 bases remaining between them. TCRdb independently ran MiXCR on the RACE reads; one entry per CDR3 protein. This table holds around 62,000 distinct CDR3 sequences, roughly 6.7% found once. This chain joins TRBV7-9 and TRBJ1-3; D may be TRBD1 (6 bases). This clonotype was obtained from a woman in her thirties with alopecia areata. Some clones in this sample may be carry-over from other donors' samples. Here the sequenced sample was whole blood, taken in connection with sensitization to the hapten diphenylcyclopropenone (DPC). The CDR3 loop reads CASSTGRGVGNTIYF. CDR3 DNA sequence: TGTGCCAGCAGCACCGGCAGGGGTGTCGGAAACACCATATATTTT. The full variable domain, in which reference TRBV7-9 and TRBJ1-3 provide the parts outside the CDR3, is DTGVSQNPRHKITKRGQNVTFRCDPISEHNRLYWYRQTLGQGPEFLTYFQNEAQLEKSRLLSDRFSAERPKGSFSTLEIQRTEQGDSAMYLCASSTGRGVGNTIYFGEGSWLTVV.